A selection of T cell receptor beta chains follows, all from one sample in a study of control samples from healthy donors and cancer patients. The table came from immunoSEQ multiplex PCR; TCRdb's copy has only in-frame clones and leaves some out. The repertoire holds about 150,000 clones, with 85% to 95% as singletons. The source material was blood. The source of these receptors is a man between 35 and 55 years old in good health. Each CDR3 is given with its conserved first and last residue. A D gene is named only where the DNA matches it firmly. Only part of the rows carry a size: once, few, many, or a class if the clone is expanded.

.	TRBV9	.	TRBJ1-3	TGTGCCAGCAGCGTAGCTGGAACAGCCTCTGGAAACACCATATATTTT	CASSVAGTASGNTIYF
.	TRBV5-6	.	TRBJ2-7	TGTGCCAGCACCTTTCGAACACGAGCCCGCTCCTACGAGCAGTACTTC	CASTFRTRARSYEQYF
.	TRBV28	.	TRBJ1-3	TGTGCCAGCAGTTTTGGCGGCGACTCTGGAAACACCATATATTTT	CASSFGGDSGNTIYF
.	TRBV6-5	.	TRBJ2-2	TGTGCCAGCAGGCGTAACACCGGGGAGCTGTTTTTT	CASRRNTGELFF
.	TRBV7-2	TRBD2	TRBJ2-2	TGTGCCAGCAGCTTAAGCCGGACTAGCGGTGCCGGGGAGCTGTTTTTT	CASSLSRTSGAGELFF
.	TRBV24-1	.	TRBJ1-5	TGTGCCACCAGTGTTGGGCGCAATCAGCCCCAGCATTTT	CATSVGRNQPQHF
once	TRBV5-1	.	TRBJ1-6	TGCGCCAGCAGCTTGGGAGGGGACCGTTTCTCACCCCTCCACTTT	CASSLGGDRFSPLHF
.	TRBV7-6	.	TRBJ1-4	TGTGCCAGCAGCCAAGGAGGATCAGTGAGTGAAAAACTGTTTTTT	CASSQGGSVSEKLFF
once	TRBV9	.	TRBJ1-6	TGTGCCAGCAGCGTAGAGAGCTCCTATAATTCACCCCTCCACTTT	CASSVESSYNSPLHF
once	TRBV7-9	TRBD2	TRBJ2-1	TGTGCCAGCAGCTCCATTACTAGCGGGGGGGCCGGTGAGCAGTTCTTC	CASSSITSGGAGEQFF
few	TRBV4-2	.	TRBJ1-2	TGTGCCAGCAGCCAATCAAAGGGCTATGGCTACACCTTC	CASSQSKGYGYTF
.	TRBV20-1	.	TRBJ2-3	TGCAGTGCTAGAGATCGGGATACGCAGTATTTT	CSARDRDTQYF
.	TRBV30	TRBD1	TRBJ1-2	TGTGCCTGGGTCCCGGGACAGGGAGGCTACACCTTC	CAWVPGQGGYTF
.	TRBV5-6	TRBD1	TRBJ1-1	TGTGCCAGCAGATCACAGGGGGCTCATATGAACACTGAAGCTTTCTTT	CASRSQGAHMNTEAFF
.	TRBV9	TRBD1	TRBJ1-1	TGTGCCAGCAGCCCGTGGACAGGGGTTGACACTGAAGCTTTCTTT	CASSPWTGVDTEAFF
.	TRBV4-3	TRBD1	TRBJ1-2	TGCGCCAGCAGCCCCGGACAGGAGGTCTATGGCTACACCTTC	CASSPGQEVYGYTF
.	TRBV7-8	TRBD2	TRBJ2-1	TGTGCCAGCAGCTTAGCAGGAGCGGGGGGGTCCTACAATGAGCAGTTCTTC	CASSLAGAGGSYNEQFF
.	TRBV5-5	.	TRBJ1-5	TGTGCCAGCAGCTCGGGTCCCAATCAGCCCCAGCATTTT	CASSSGPNQPQHF
once	TRBV6-4	.	TRBJ1-2	TGTGCCAGCAAAGACGACAGATCCTCCTATGGCTACACCTTC	CASKDDRSSYGYTF
.	TRBV28	.	TRBJ2-6	TGTGCCAGCAGTTTCTTAGCTGGGGCCAACGTCCTGACTTTC	CASSFLAGANVLTF
.	TRBV6-5	.	TRBJ1-1	TGTGCCAGCAGTTACGAGGCAGGGATGAACACTGAAGCTTTCTTT	CASSYEAGMNTEAFF
.	TRBV5-6	.	TRBJ2-3	TGTGCCAGCAGCTTGCTGCGCACAGATACGCAGTATTTT	CASSLLRTDTQYF
.	TRBV2	.	TRBJ1-2	TGTGCCACAGAACGGGGCTACACCTTC	CATERGYTF
.	TRBV18	TRBD2	TRBJ2-5	TGTGCCAGCTCACCATCGGGGGGAGGAGAGACCCAGTACTTC	CASSPSGGGETQYF
.	TRBV19	TRBD1	TRBJ1-4	TGTGCCAGTAGTTCGACAGGGGCGCCGAGGGAAAAACTGTTTTTT	CASSSTGAPREKLFF
once	TRBV6-2/TRBV6-3	.	TRBJ1-1	TGTGCCAGCAGTTACTCGGGCCGGATGAACACTGAAGCTTTCTTT	CASSYSGRMNTEAFF
.	TRBV7-9	TRBD2	TRBJ2-1	TGTGCCAGCAGTCACACCGGGACTAGCCGCGACAATGAGCAGTTCTTC	CASSHTGTSRDNEQFF
.	TRBV30	TRBD1	TRBJ1-6	TGTGCCTGGAGCCCCGACCCCACAGGGGTGTATTCACCCCTCCACTTT	CAWSPDPTGVYSPLHF